Each of the 14 T cell receptor beta chains below was sequenced from the same sample in a study of cytomegalovirus exposure and HLA in healthy donors. The PCR was carried out with 60 Vbeta primers and 13 Jbeta primers. Sequenced by immunoSEQ multiplex PCR; TCRdb stores in-frame clones only, minus some. The data hold 100,000 to 150,000 clones, with about 78% observed a single time. Sequenced: PBMCs. The receptors come from a human donor in good health.

The chain joins TRBV10-3 to TRBJ2-5, with D unresolved. This CDR3 is 13 amino acids long. Per germline, CDR1 ENHRY and CDR2 SYGVKD. V lost 6 bases to trimming and J lost 5 bases, with 13 bases between them. The CDR3 DNA reads TGTGCCATCAGGGTGCCCACGGAGGAGACCCAGTACTTC. Amino acids: CAIRVPTEETQYF.

This clone was counted only a few times. The chain carries TRBV6-6 and TRBJ1-1; TRBD1 aligns across 11 bases. The CDR3 sequence is 16 residues long. V shed 4 bases, J shed 8 bases, and the junction held 12 bases outside the gene matches. The germline gives CDR1 MNHNY, CDR2 SVGAGI (reference sequence). CDR3 coding DNA: TGTGCCAGCAGTTGGACAGGGGGCGGAAGGATGGGCGAAGCTTTCTTT. Translation gives CASSWTGGGRMGEAFF.

The rearrangement links TRBV30 to TRBJ1-2; TRBD1 aligns across 7 bases. The germline gives CDR1 GTSNPN, CDR2 SVGIG (reference sequence). The CDR3 is 14 amino acids. Losses at the gene ends were 1 base for V and 0 bases for J; bases not matched to a gene: 2. DNA of the CDR3: TGTGCCTGGAGTGGGGACAGTGCTAACTATGGCTACACCTTC. This gives the protein CAWSGDSANYGYTF.

This clone was counted only a few times. V gene TRBV6-5 combines with J gene TRBJ2-7, with 8 bases fitting TRBD1. This CDR3 has 14 amino acids. Per the germline V gene, CDR1 is MNHEY and CDR2 is SVGAGI. The V and J ends lost 7 bases and 2 bases, in that order; junction bases with no gene match: 7. CDR3 residues: CASTRQGSTYEQYF. CDR3 nucleotide sequence: TGTGCCAGCACCCGACAGGGGTCTACCTACGAGCAGTACTTC.

This clone was found a few times. A much larger clone sits a single nucleotide away, making a read error possible. The chain is built from TRBV11-1 and TRBJ2-7; TRBD2 aligns across 15 bases. This CDR3 has 18 amino acids. The V and J ends lost 5 bases and 3 bases, in that order; junction bases with no gene match: 11. Germline-derived CDR1 and CDR2 are SGHAT and FQDESV (reference sequence). Here the CDR3 reads CASSLKGLAGGYLYEQYF. CDR3 coding DNA: TGTGCCAGCAGCCTAAAGGGACTAGCGGGAGGTTACCTCTACGAGCAGTACTTC.

This sequence joins TRBV25-1 and TRBJ2-2, with D tentatively TRBD1 (5 bases). The CDR3 runs to 14 residues. CDR1 is MGHDK and CDR2 is SYGVNS in the germline V gene. The V and J ends lost 4 bases and 1 base respectively, with 7 bases between them. The CDR3 coding sequence is TGTGCCAGCAGTGTGGACAAGAACACCGGGGAGCTGTTTTTT. Translated, it gives CASSVDKNTGELFF.

This clone was detected a few times. The chain uses TRBV6-5 and TRBJ2-3, with D perhaps TRBD2 (5 bases). This CDR3 region has 14 residues. The V gene lost 6 bases and the J gene lost 4 bases, with 14 bases spanning the gap. In germline, CDR1 is MNHEY, CDR2 SVGAGI. The CDR3 protein is CASRLASSADTQYF. The CDR3 DNA reads TGTGCCAGCAGGTTGGCTAGCAGCGCAGATACGCAGTATTTT.

The chain joins TRBV27 to TRBJ1-5, with unresolved D. Germline V gene sequence: CDR1 MNHEY, CDR2 SMNVEV (reference sequence). The CDR3 is made up of 12 amino acids. The V end lost 8 bases, the J end lost 3 bases, and 8 bases lay between the germline ends. The CDR3 spells CASGRNNQPQHF. In DNA, the CDR3 is TGTGCCAGCGGCAGGAACAATCAGCCCCAGCATTTT.

This clone was counted a few times. The germline gene is not matched at one end of the junction; a read error may be the cause. The chain uses TRBV7-9 and TRBJ1-6, with D uncertain. This CDR3 comprises 14 residues. Germline assignment: CDR1 SEHNR and CDR2 FQNEAQ (reference sequence). For the CDR3, the DNA is TGTTCCAGCAGCGAAAGTATAGTAAATTCACCCCTCCACTTT. Protein: CSSSESIVNSPLHF.

The chain carries TRBV7-2 and TRBJ2-1, with D possibly TRBD2 on 5 matching bases. V lost 1 base and J 2 bases, leaving 9 bases between the germline ends. The CDR3 runs 15 residues. In germline, CDR1 is SGHTA, CDR2 FQGNSA. CDR3 DNA sequence: TGTGCCAGCAGCTTAGTCGGGAACCCCTACAATGAGCAGTTCTTC. Its protein is CASSLVGNPYNEQFF.

The chain links TRBV15 to TRBJ2-1; the D is unclear. Germline values: CDR1 LNHNV, CDR2 YYDKDF (reference sequence). The CDR3 is 14 residues long. Trimming removed 1 base at V and 5 bases at J, with 9 bases between. The CDR3 loop is CATSRVHSHNEQFF. The CDR3 DNA is TGTGCCACCAGCAGAGTTCACAGCCACAATGAGCAGTTCTTC.

V gene TRBV7-2 combines with J gene TRBJ2-3; TRBD2 agrees at 9 bases. Germline loops: CDR1 SGHTA, CDR2 FQGNSA. The CDR3 sequence is 16 residues long. Trimming at V came to 0 bases and at J to 8 bases, leaving 9 bases not matched to a gene. CDR3 amino acids: CASSLALGLASATQYF. The CDR3, as DNA: TGTGCCAGCAGCTTAGCGCTGGGACTAGCATCCGCTACGCAGTATTTT. Together with reference TRBV7-2 and TRBJ2-3, the CDR3 gives the full variable domain: GAGVSQSPSNKVTEKGKDVELRCDPISGHTALYWYRQSLGQGLEFLIYFQGNSAPDKSGLPSDRFSAERTGGSVSTLTIQRTQQEDSAVYLCASSLALGLASATQYFGPGTRLTVL.

This clone was seen only a few times. The chain combines TRBV18 with TRBJ1-1; possible D gene TRBD1, 6 bases. V was pared by 2 bases and J by 2 bases, with 12 bases between. The germline V gene encodes CDR1 KGHSH and CDR2 LQKENI. CDR3 length: 15 amino acids. CDR3 coding DNA: TGTGCCAGCTCACCAACGAAACAGGGCAACACTGAAGCTTTCTTT. Translated: CASSPTKQGNTEAFF.

This CDR3 reads CASSFGARNEQFF. The CDR3 DNA is TGCGCCAGCAGCTTTGGGGCCCGAAATGAGCAGTTCTTC. This chain joins TRBV5-1 and TRBJ2-1, with TRBD1 as a possible D gene (5 bases). Germline-derived CDR1 and CDR2 are SGHRS and YFSETQ. V lost 2 bases and J lost 7, with 10 bases in between. The CDR3 totals 13 residues.